This T cell receptor beta chain came from a study of OX40 agonist ivuxolimab in advanced cancers. Study information: Dose-escalation patients were diagnosed with hepatocellular carcinoma, melanoma, renal cell cancer or head and neck cancer. Subjects had a mean age of about 57 years, with a range of roughly 20 to 80; more than 75% were male. Among those treated, three patients had partial responses, one with hepatocellular carcinoma and two with cutaneous melanoma.

The study, taken as a whole, reports: More expanded clones were seen, on average, in CD8+ T cells than in CD4+.

Turning to this clone: Antigen unknown.

The CDR3 sequence is 14 residues long. With 4 bases clipped from V and 4 bases from J, the junction kept 6 bases outside the gene matches. Germline V CDR1 and CDR2: ENHRY, SYGVKD. This table comes from immunoSEQ multiplex PCR, and its TCRdb copy is limited to in-frame clones, with some not included. The repertoire consists of about 27,000 clones, with 85% to 90% occurring once and the leading ten covering about 50%. Source: CD4+ or CD8+ T cells sorted from blood, taken in a trial of the OX40 agonist ivuxolimab. This TCR was recovered from an adult with an advanced solid tumor such as melanoma, head and neck, liver or kidney cancer. The chain employs TRBV10-3 and TRBJ2-7; 8 bases fit TRBD1. This CDR3 reads CAISGRDRSYEQYF. The CDR3 DNA sequence: TGTGCCATCAGTGGCCGGGACAGGTCTTACGAGCAGTACTTC.